These 31 T cell receptor beta chains were sequenced from one sample in a study of yellow fever vaccine responses in identical twins. TCRdb re-called the RT-PCR reads with MiXCR, one entry per CDR3 protein. The repertoire holds over 3,000 distinct CDR3 sequences, with about 88% as singletons. Sequenced here: T cells from blood (PBMCs), unsorted or a sorted subset (not recorded which), sampled before or after yellow fever vaccination (not recorded which). These receptors originate from a woman in her late teens or twenties who received the yellow fever vaccine.

This clonotype was detected a few times. V usage is TRBV13 and J usage is TRBJ2-3; possible D gene TRBD1, 6 bases. Trimming took 6 bases from V and 0 from J, leaving 16 bases between them. The CDR3 covers 16 residues. Germline values: CDR1 PRHDT, CDR2 FYEKMQ (reference sequence). Here the CDR3 DNA reads TGTGCCAGCAGGGACCAACAGGGATTTAGCACAGATACGCAGTATTTT. Its protein product is CASRDQQGFSTDTQYF.

Comment on this clonotype: Germline and junction disagree at one end, which may indicate a read error. The chain employs TRBV2 and TRBJ2-7, with 7 bases identical to TRBD1. The CDR3 length is 12 residues. The germline CDR1 and CDR2 sequences are SNHLY and FYNNEI. The CDR3: CASREDRAEQYF. The CDR3 region has the DNA TGTGCCAGCAGGGAAGACAGGGCTGAGCAGTACTTC.

This rearrangement joins TRBV7-3 to TRBJ2-1, with TRBD1 as a possible D gene (6 bases). Germline CDR1 reads SGHTA; CDR2 reads FQGTGA. The CDR3 is made up of 14 amino acids. The V gene lost 2 bases and the J gene lost 7 bases, with 12 bases spanning the gap. The CDR3 is CASSLWGPQNEQFF. In nucleotides, the CDR3 is TGTGCCAGCAGCTTATGGGGGCCCCAAAATGAGCAGTTCTTC.

The chain couples TRBV18 to TRBJ2-1; 10 bases line up with TRBD2. The length of the CDR3 is 16 residues. Germline V lookup: CDR1 KGHSH, CDR2 LQKENI. V shed 3 bases and J 7 bases; nucleotides not matched to a gene: 9. This chain's CDR3 is CASSPRELAGSNEQFF. The CDR3 coding sequence is TGTGCCAGCTCACCCCGGGAACTAGCGGGGTCAAATGAGCAGTTCTTC. The full variable domain, rest sourced from reference TRBV18 and TRBJ2-1, is NAGVMQNPRHLVRRRGQEARLRCSPMKGHSHVYWYRQLPEEGLKFMVYLQKENIIDESGMPKERFSAEFPKEGPSILRIQQVVRGDSAAYFCASSPRELAGSNEQFFGPGTRLTVL.

The chain carries TRBV7-2 and TRBJ2-1; D remains ambiguous. Trimming took 2 bases from V and 6 from J, leaving 8 bases between them. The CDR3 covers 13 residues. Germline V gives CDR1 SGHTA, CDR2 FQGNSA. The CDR3 DNA reads TGTGCCAGCAGCTTATTACGAAGCAATGAGCAGTTCTTC. Its protein is CASSLLRSNEQFF.

This clonotype was recorded once. The chain uses TRBV12-3 or TRBV12-4 and TRBJ2-1; 7 bases match TRBD2. CDR3 size: 15 residues. After removal of 1 base from V and 8 bases from J, the junction contained 8 bases not matched to a gene. DNA for the CDR3: TGTGCCAGCAGTTTAGGCGGGAGTTTTCCCTATGAGCAGTTCTTC. Its protein product is CASSLGGSFPYEQFF.

In this sample, this clonotype turned up once. This chain connects TRBV14 to TRBJ2-1, with a tentative D call TRBD2 (5 bases). Germline V gene sequence: CDR1 SGHDN, CDR2 FVKESK. V was clipped by 4 bases and J by 10 bases, with 11 bases between them. This CDR3 spans 12 amino acids. For the CDR3, the DNA is TGTGCCAGCAGCCCCCGTTGGGAGGAGCAGTTCTTC. It specifies CASSPRWEEQFF.

This chain joins TRBV19 and TRBJ2-5; the D gene is possibly TRBD1 (5 bases). Per the germline V gene, CDR1 is LNHDA and CDR2 is SQIVND (reference sequence). The germline V and J ends were trimmed by 7 bases and 3 bases, with 12 bases remaining between them. This CDR3 has 13 amino acids. The CDR3 is CASKAGKEETQYF. CDR3 DNA: TGTGCCAGTAAGGCAGGGAAGGAAGAGACCCAGTACTTC.

The chain is built from TRBV11-1 and TRBJ2-7; possibly TRBD1 for D (5 bases). Trimming shortened V by 1 base and J by 3 bases, and 13 bases separated the two germline ends. Germline V lookup: CDR1 SGHAT, CDR2 FQDESV (reference sequence). The CDR3 covers 15 residues. DNA for the CDR3: TGTGCCAGCAGCTTAGGGTGGCAGGGAAACTACGAGCAGTACTTC. It is translated as CASSLGWQGNYEQYF.

The CDR3 sequence: CSARSPSSVSEQFF. CDR3 coding DNA: TGCAGTGCTAGATCGCCTAGTTCGGTTTCTGAGCAGTTCTTC. The chain uses TRBV20-1 and TRBJ2-1; D is undetermined. The CDR3 contains 14 residues. V was pared by 2 bases and J by 9 bases, with 17 bases between. CDR1 and CDR2 from the germline V gene are DFQATT and SNEGSKA (reference sequence).

The CDR3 sequence is CASSLGSGSTQYF. Written as DNA, the CDR3 is TGTGCCAGCAGCCTAGGATCCGGGAGTACGCAGTATTTT. This chain links TRBV7-2 with TRBJ2-3, with D possibly being TRBD2 (6 bases). There are 13 residues in the CDR3. V lost 5 bases to trimming and J lost 8 bases, with 14 bases between them. Germline lookup yields CDR1 SGHTA and CDR2 FQGNSA.

In this sample, this clonotype turned up once. V is TRBV29-1 and J is TRBJ1-2, with D possibly matching TRBD1 (5 bases). Per the germline V gene, CDR1 is SQVTM and CDR2 is ANQGSEA. Deletions cut 5 bases from V and 5 bases from J, with 18 bases between. This CDR3 comprises 14 residues. The CDR3 here is CSVFVLRGRYGYTF. CDR3 coding DNA: TGCAGCGTTTTTGTCCTACGGGGGAGGTATGGCTACACCTTC. Drawing the rest from reference TRBV29-1 and TRBJ1-2, the complete variable domain is SAVISQKPSRDICQRGTSLTIQCQVDSQVTMMFWYRQQPGQSLTLIATANQGSEATYESGFVIDKFPISRPNLTFSTLTVSNMSPEDSSIYLCSVFVLRGRYGYTFGSGTRLTVV.

The chain carries TRBV6-1 and TRBJ2-1; 9 bases align to TRBD2. This CDR3 has 14 amino acids. In germline, CDR1 is MNHNS, CDR2 SASEGT. Trimming at V came to 6 bases and at J to 6 bases, leaving 6 bases not matched to a gene. CDR3 amino acids: CASSQREALNEQFF. The CDR3 nucleotides are TGTGCCAGCAGCCAGCGGGAGGCCCTCAATGAGCAGTTCTTC.

The CDR3 nucleotides read TGTGCCAGCTCACCGGACAGGGTCGATGAGCAGTTCTTC. This gives the protein CASSPDRVDEQFF. This sequence joins TRBV18 and TRBJ2-1, with TRBD1 matching 8 bases. Germline V gene sequence: CDR1 KGHSH, CDR2 LQKENI. V shed 3 bases, J shed 8 bases, and the junction held 3 bases outside the gene matches. The CDR3 consists of 13 residues.

This chain joins TRBV7-9 and TRBJ1-2; D remains ambiguous. Germline V CDR1 and CDR2: SEHNR, FQNEAQ (reference sequence). The CDR3 consists of 14 residues. The V end was cut by 3 bases, the J end by 0 bases, with 8 bases between. CDR3: CASSFTSPNYGYTF. The CDR3 coding sequence is TGTGCCAGCAGCTTTACCAGTCCTAACTATGGCTACACCTTC. Full variable domain (missing parts from reference TRBV7-9 and TRBJ1-2): DTGVSQNPRHKITKRGQNVTFRCDPISEHNRLYWYRQTLGQGPEFLTYFQNEAQLEKSRLLSDRFSAERPKGSFSTLEIQRTEQGDSAMYLCASSFTSPNYGYTFGSGTRLTVV.

This chain joins TRBV29-1 and TRBJ2-3, with TRBD2 matching over 8 bases. The germline gives CDR1 SQVTM, CDR2 ANQGSEA. There are 11 residues in the CDR3. J was trimmed by 6 bases and V by 5 bases; bases with no gene match: 1. This chain's CDR3 is CSVTSGDTQYF. CDR3 DNA: TGCAGCGTTACTAGCGGCGATACGCAGTATTTT.

The CDR3 sequence: CASSYCRGDEAFF. The CDR3 nucleotides are TGTGCCAGCAGTTACTGTCGAGGCGATGAAGCTTTCTTT. J is TRBJ1-1 and V is TRBV6-7; D gene uncertain. TRBV6-7 is an ORF; its function is uncertain. The germline V and J ends were trimmed by 1 base and 7 bases, with 10 bases remaining between them. This CDR3 is built from 13 residues.

The chain employs TRBV28 and TRBJ2-7; maybe TRBD2 (5 bases). Germline CDR1 is MDHEN and CDR2 is SYDVKM. There are 13 residues in the CDR3. The germline V and J ends were trimmed by 5 bases and 7 bases, with 15 bases remaining between them. The CDR3 DNA follows: TGTGCCAGCAGTACCGGAGGCGGTTGGGAGCAGTACTTC. Translated: CASSTGGGWEQYF.

The chain is built from TRBV11-3 and TRBJ2-7; 11 positions match TRBD2. Germline V gives CDR1 SGHNT, CDR2 YENEEA. Trimming removed 5 bases from V and 6 bases from J; junction bases left unmatched: 6. The CDR3 is 14 residues long. CDR3 protein: CASSPGTSGVEQYF. In DNA, the CDR3 is TGTGCCAGCAGCCCGGGGACTAGCGGCGTCGAGCAGTACTTC.

The chain employs TRBV7-3 and TRBJ1-4; no definite D call. CDR3 length: 14 amino acids. CDR1 and CDR2 from the germline V gene are SGHTA and FQGTGA. V was cut by 1 base and J by 3 bases, with 6 bases left in between. CDR3 sequence (DNA): TGTGCCAGCAGCTTAATTGTATCTAATGAAAAACTGTTTTTT. Translating it yields CASSLIVSNEKLFF.

This chain joins TRBV6-2 or TRBV6-3 and TRBJ2-5, with 9 positions matching TRBD2. Germline V gene data show CDR1 as MNHEY and CDR2 as SVGEGT. The V gene end was trimmed by 6 bases and the J gene end by 5 bases; junction bases not matched to a gene: 7. This CDR3 comprises 14 residues. Here the CDR3 DNA reads TGTGCCAGCAGCGTCGGGACTAGCCCCGAGACCCAGTACTTC. Translating it yields CASSVGTSPETQYF.

V usage is TRBV20-1 and J usage is TRBJ2-7; 12 bases are a match to TRBD1. Germline V gives CDR1 DFQATT, CDR2 SNEGSKA (reference sequence). Losses at the gene ends were 6 bases for V and 2 bases for J; bases not matched to a gene: 8. The CDR3 has 15 amino acids. This CDR3 reads CSAAAGTGGPYEQYF. As DNA, the CDR3 is TGCAGTGCGGCGGCCGGGACAGGGGGCCCCTACGAGCAGTACTTC.

The chain recombines TRBV7-2 with TRBJ2-1; D gene uncertain. The V and J ends lost 0 bases and 4 bases respectively, with 7 bases between them. CDR3 length: 14 amino acids. Germline CDR1 and CDR2: SGHTA and FQGNSA. The CDR3 spells CASSLAGKYNEQFF. In DNA, the CDR3 is TGTGCCAGCAGCTTAGCGGGGAAATACAATGAGCAGTTCTTC.

DNA for the CDR3: TGCAGTGCTAGACCCGGGGGACAGGTACCCTACGAGCAGTACTTC. Translated: CSARPGGQVPYEQYF. The chain couples TRBV20-1 to TRBJ2-7; 8 bases align to TRBD1. This CDR3 has 15 amino acids. With V trimmed by 2 bases and J by 2 bases, 8 bases remained unmatched. Per the germline V gene, CDR1 is DFQATT and CDR2 is SNEGSKA (reference sequence).

This clonotype showed up just once. V and J are TRBV20-1 and TRBJ2-1, with 9 nucleotides matching TRBD2. The CDR3 spans 15 residues. Trimming took 1 base from V and 7 from J; bases not matched to a gene: 8. Germline V CDR1 and CDR2: DFQATT, SNEGSKA (reference sequence). The DNA for the CDR3 is TGCAGTGCTAGAGTCCAACTAGCGGGTTGGAATGAGCAGTTCTTC. The encoded protein is CSARVQLAGWNEQFF.

The gene calls are TRBV11-1 and TRBJ1-2, with D possibly matching TRBD1 (5 bases). This CDR3 spans 15 amino acids. Germline assignment: CDR1 SGHAT and CDR2 FQDESV (reference sequence). V dropped 1 base and J dropped 8 bases, with 17 bases sitting between them. CDR3 coding DNA: TGTGCCAGCAGCTTAGTGACGGGGCCGGCTGGGGGCTACACCTTC. Encoded protein: CASSLVTGPAGGYTF.

The rearrangement uses TRBV7-3 and TRBJ2-1; no definite D call. The CDR3 contains 14 residues. V lost 0 bases to trimming and J lost 7 bases, with 10 bases between them. Germline V CDR1 and CDR2: SGHTA, FQGTGA. The CDR3 bases are TGTGCCAGCAGCTTAACGGCCTTAACTAATGAGCAGTTCTTC. Translated: CASSLTALTNEQFF.

The table lists this clonotype with a count of one. The chain recombines TRBV19 with TRBJ1-5; D is uncertain. The CDR3 totals 12 residues. CDR1 and CDR2 from the germline V gene are LNHDA and SQIVND (reference sequence). Trimming shortened V by 5 bases and J by 0 bases, and 2 bases separated the two germline ends. Here the CDR3 reads CASSGSNQPQHF. CDR3 in DNA: TGTGCCAGTAGTGGTAGCAATCAGCCCCAGCATTTT.

This chain links TRBV29-1 with TRBJ2-7; 10 bases fit TRBD1. CDR1 is SQVTM, CDR2 ANQGSEA, per germline. V lost 4 bases to trimming and J lost 2 bases; unmatched junction nucleotides: 5. The CDR3 contains 14 residues. CDR3 sequence (DNA): TGCAGCGTTGTTCCCGGGACAGGGGCCTACGAGCAGTACTTC. Translation: CSVVPGTGAYEQYF.

The J gene is TRBJ2-1, the V gene TRBV5-1, with D possibly being TRBD1 or TRBD2 (5 bases each). Between the trimmed V and J ends, which lost 8 bases and 4 bases, there was a span of 13 bases. The CDR3 has 13 residues. Germline V CDR1 and CDR2: SGHRS, YFSETQ. Here the CDR3 DNA reads TGCGCCAGTCTCGGGACGGATTACAATGAGCAGTTCTTC. Protein: CASLGTDYNEQFF. Full variable domain (remainder filled in from reference TRBV5-1 and TRBJ2-1): KAGVTQTPRYLIKTRGQQVTLSCSPISGHRSVSWYQQTPGQGLQFLFEYFSETQRNKGNFPGRFSGRQFSNSRSEMNVSTLELGDSALYLCASLGTDYNEQFFGPGTRLTVL.

The rearrangement uses TRBV2 and TRBJ1-6; D is ambiguous. Per germline, CDR1 SNHLY and CDR2 FYNNEI. The CDR3 spans 16 residues. With 4 bases removed from V and 9 bases from J, the gap between germline ends came to 19 bases. The CDR3 nucleotides are TGTGCCAGCAGTGGGGCTTTGGCAGGCGAGGGTTCACCCCTCCACTTT. It is translated as CASSGALAGEGSPLHF.